Sequencing of this TCR beta chain was carried out in a study of control samples from healthy donors and cancer patients. The ends were cut back, 0 bases at V and 2 bases at J, with 11 bases in the middle. The CDR3 runs 15 residues. Per germline, CDR1 GTSNPN and CDR2 SVGIG (reference sequence). Sequencing was performed with immunoSEQ multiplex PCR; in TCRdb, only in-frame clones are kept and a portion is missing. Of tens of thousands of clones in the sample, approximately 94% were seen once. This receptor was taken from a man between 25 and 39 years old with colorectal cancer. The sequenced sample consisted of PBMCs. V usage is TRBV30 and J usage is TRBJ2-1; possible D gene TRBD1, 5 bases. The chain's CDR3 is CAWSVKGSPYNEQFF. CDR3 nucleotide sequence: TGTGCCTGGAGTGTAAAGGGGTCCCCCTACAATGAGCAGTTCTTC.